A single sample is the source of the 8 T cell receptor beta chains below, sequenced in a study of blood T cell repertoires in COVID-19. Clones were read by immunoSEQ multiplex PCR, and TCRdb kept only the in-frame ones, dropping some. Altogether fewer than 350,000 clones are present, around 86% being singletons, with the ten largest covering about 3.2%. The sequenced sample was peripheral blood. The receptors derive from a woman aged 60-75 years with active or convalescent COVID-19.

This chain connects TRBV9 to TRBJ2-2; 9 bases are shared with TRBD1. Per germline, CDR1 SGDLS and CDR2 YYNGEE. The CDR3 sequence is 17 residues long. The V segment lost 0 bases and the J segment 3 bases; nucleotides outside the gene matches: 6. DNA for the CDR3: TGTGCCAGCAGCGTAGGGAATGGACAGGGGTACACCGGGGAGCTGTTTTTT. Its translation: CASSVGNGQGYTGELFF.

This clone showed up just a few times. The V call is TRBV18, the J call TRBJ2-1, with a weak D call TRBD1 (5 bases). Trimming removed 4 bases from V and 1 base from J, with 17 bases in between. CDR3 length equals 17 residues. Germline V gene data show CDR1 as KGHSH and CDR2 as LQKENI. CDR3 protein: CASSLETASRSYNEQFF. The CDR3 nucleotides are TGTGCCAGCTCACTAGAGACAGCCTCGAGGTCCTACAATGAGCAGTTCTTC. Drawing the rest from reference TRBV18 and TRBJ2-1, the complete variable domain is NAGVMQNPRHLVRRRGQEARLRCSPMKGHSHVYWYRQLPEEGLKFMVYLQKENIIDESGMPKERFSAEFPKEGPSILRIQQVVRGDSAAYFCASSLETASRSYNEQFFGPGTRLTVL.

V and J are TRBV7-2 and TRBJ2-2; 7 nucleotides align to TRBD1. Germline V gene lookup returns CDR1 SGHTA and CDR2 FQGNSA. The CDR3 length is 13 residues. The V segment lost 6 bases and the J segment 6 bases; nucleotides outside the gene matches: 4. CDR3 in DNA: TGTGCCAGCAGGGGGACAGCGTCCGGGGAGCTGTTTTTT. Its protein product is CASRGTASGELFF.

There are a few counts of this clone. The chain joins TRBV11-3 to TRBJ2-1, with a possible D match to TRBD2 (6 bases). V lost 1 base and J 3 bases, leaving 16 bases between the germline ends. The germline V gene has CDR1 SGHNT and CDR2 YENEEA. CDR3 length: 17 amino acids. The CDR3 here is CASSLGARAGHYNEQFF. Here the CDR3 DNA reads TGTGCCAGCAGCTTAGGCGCCCGAGCGGGCCACTACAATGAGCAGTTCTTC.

The V gene is TRBV18, the J gene TRBJ2-1; D is ambiguous. The CDR3 has 12 amino acids. Germline values: CDR1 KGHSH, CDR2 LQKENI. Between the trimmed V and J ends, which lost 3 bases and 4 bases, there was a span of 4 bases. The DNA of the CDR3 is TGTGCCAGCTCACCTCGTTACAATGAGCAGTTCTTC. Protein sequence: CASSPRYNEQFF.

The chain recombines TRBV10-3 with TRBJ1-2; D may be TRBD1 (5 bases). The V gene's germline CDR1 is ENHRY and CDR2 SYGVKD. V was clipped by 0 bases and J by 1 base, with 15 bases between them. This CDR3 is built from 17 residues. CDR3 in amino acids: CAISESRWQGSNYGYTF. The DNA for the CDR3 is TGTGCCATCAGTGAGTCTCGGTGGCAGGGAAGTAACTATGGCTACACCTTC.

The V gene is TRBV2, the J gene TRBJ2-5; 9 bases agree with TRBD2. Germline V CDR1 and CDR2: SNHLY, FYNNEI. This CDR3 region has 14 residues. V shed 4 bases and J 5 bases; nucleotides not matched to a gene: 5. The CDR3 region is CASSGGLAGETQYF. CDR3 bases: TGTGCCAGCAGTGGCGGGCTAGCGGGGGAGACCCAGTACTTC.

This clone occurred a few times. This rearrangement joins TRBV2 to TRBJ1-2, with D perhaps matching TRBD1 (5 bases). Germline assignment: CDR1 SNHLY and CDR2 FYNNEI. CDR3 length: 12 residues. The V end lost 7 bases, the J end lost 4 bases, and 10 bases lay between the germline ends. The chain's CDR3 is CASKLGGYGYTF. The CDR3, as DNA: TGTGCCAGCAAATTGGGGGGCTATGGCTACACCTTC. Based on the CDR3 plus reference TRBV2 and TRBJ1-2, the full variable domain is EPEVTQTPSHQVTQMGQEVILRCVPISNHLYFYWYRQILGQKVEFLVSFYNNEISEKSEIFDDQFSVERPDGSNFTLKIRSTKLEDSAMYFCASKLGGYGYTFGSGTRLTVV.